This T cell receptor beta chain is drawn from a study of blood T cell repertoires in COVID-19. Study-wide background: The samples span acute and convalescent COVID-19 from the United States, Italy and Spain. Nucleic acid was either cDNA or gDNA, and it came from T cells, B-cell-depleted T cells, or PBMCs.

This clone was counted only a few times. A Seattle source enrolled patients during active infection and followed them longitudinally. Sequenced by immunoSEQ multiplex PCR; TCRdb stores in-frame clones only, minus some. Altogether about 200,000 clones are present, around four fifths being singletons, with the ten largest covering 0.9% to 0.95%. The CDR3 loop spans 13 amino acids. Germline-derived CDR1 and CDR2 are SNHLY and FYNNEI. The V end lost 9 bases, the J end lost 7 bases, and 18 bases lay between the germline ends. The TCR was taken from a man aged 60 to 69 with COVID-19, enrolled during active disease. The chain employs TRBV2 and TRBJ1-2; no clear D. The sample consisted of peripheral blood. As DNA, the CDR3 is TGTGCCAGTGAGATGGTGGTTGCAAGTGGCTACACCTTC. Protein sequence: CASEMVVASGYTF.